These 15 T cell receptor beta chains share one sample of origin, sequenced in a study of identical twins. TCRdb processed the 5' RACE reads anew with MiXCR; each CDR3 protein has one entry. The sample shows about 210,000 distinct CDR3 sequences, 9.4% of them seen only once. Sequences were obtained from memory (CD45RO+) T cells sorted from blood. Receptor source: a woman aged 18-29 years in good health.

J is TRBJ2-7 and V is TRBV5-5, with 8 positions matching TRBD1. Germline CDR1 is SGHKS and CDR2 is YYEKEE (reference sequence). V trimming: 0 bases; J trimming: 6 bases; junction bases outside the gene matches: 8. This CDR3 comprises 15 residues. The CDR3 DNA follows: TGTGCCAGCAGCTTGGGGGCGGGACAGGTGGGCGAGCAGTACTTC. Translating it yields CASSLGAGQVGEQYF.

This clonotype was recorded a few times. This chain uses TRBV7-2 with TRBJ1-5; TRBD1 matches 7 bases. From germline, CDR1 is SGHTA and CDR2 FQGNSA. V was clipped by 4 bases and J by 11 bases; unmatched bases: 5. This CDR3 region has 12 residues. The CDR3, as DNA: TGTGCCAGCAGCTACCGGGACAGAGCCCAGCATTTT. The encoded protein is CASSYRDRAQHF.

This sequence joins TRBV9 and TRBJ2-1; possibly TRBD1 for D (6 bases). The germline V and J ends were trimmed by 0 bases and 0 bases, with 7 bases remaining between them. This CDR3 spans 15 amino acids. The germline CDR1 and CDR2 sequences are SGDLS and YYNGEE. The CDR3 DNA reads as TGTGCCAGCAGCGTAGAGGGGGTCTCCTACAATGAGCAGTTCTTC. Translated, it gives CASSVEGVSYNEQFF.

This clonotype was seen a handful of times. V is TRBV20-1 and J is TRBJ1-2, with D tentatively TRBD1 (6 bases). The ends were cut back, 6 bases at V and 2 bases at J, with 13 bases in the middle. Germline V gives CDR1 DFQATT, CDR2 SNEGSKA (reference sequence). CDR3 size: 13 residues. CDR3 nucleotides: TGCAGTGCCCTGGACAGTTCCAACTATGGCTACACCTTC. It is translated as CSALDSSNYGYTF.

The chain combines TRBV20-1 with TRBJ1-2; possible D gene TRBD1, 5 bases. CDR3 length: 14 residues. Germline V gene sequence: CDR1 DFQATT, CDR2 SNEGSKA (reference sequence). Trimming took off 2 bases at V and 8 bases at J, with 18 bases between the two ends. CDR3 sequence: CSARKRSSKGGYTF. The DNA of the CDR3 is TGCAGTGCTAGAAAAAGGTCATCCAAGGGGGGCTACACCTTC.

This chain connects TRBV24-1 to TRBJ2-3; the D is unclear. Germline V gene sequence: CDR1 KGHDR, CDR2 SFDVKD. V lost 4 bases and J lost 6, with 13 bases in between. The CDR3 is made up of 14 amino acids. The CDR3 protein is CATSESSGRDTQYF. The CDR3 nucleotides are TGTGCCACCAGTGAATCCTCAGGACGCGATACGCAGTATTTT.

This clonotype was detected a few times. The chain joins TRBV20-1 to TRBJ1-1, with D uncertain. V was clipped by 5 bases and J by 4 bases, with 14 bases between them. CDR3 size: 13 residues. CDR1 is DFQATT and CDR2 is SNEGSKA in the germline V gene (reference sequence). This CDR3 is CSAPQVLGTEAFF. CDR3 coding DNA: TGCAGTGCTCCGCAGGTTCTGGGCACTGAAGCTTTCTTT.

The rearrangement uses TRBV28 and TRBJ1-1; D uncertain. Germline V CDR1 and CDR2: MDHEN, SYDVKM. The CDR3 covers 14 residues. V was trimmed by 3 bases and J by 5 bases, leaving 13 bases between them. The CDR3 coding sequence is TGTGCCAGCAGTTTGGGAGGGCCGAGGACTGAAGCTTTCTTT. Translating gives CASSLGGPRTEAFF.

This sequence joins TRBV11-2 and TRBJ2-1; 11 bases agree with TRBD2. V shed 4 bases, J shed 5 bases, and the junction held 4 bases outside the gene matches. Germline V gene data show CDR1 as SGHAT and CDR2 as FQNNGV. The CDR3 totals 15 residues. The CDR3 coding sequence is TGTGCCAGCAGCTCGAGGACTAGCGGGCACAATGAGCAGTTCTTC. It specifies CASSSRTSGHNEQFF.

Ten or more counts support this clonotype. The chain joins TRBV12-3 or TRBV12-4 to TRBJ2-2; maybe TRBD1 (5 bases). This CDR3 is 15 amino acids long. V was cut by 6 bases and J by 6 bases, with 17 bases left in between. The CDR3 is CASSPNVGHSGELFF. The CDR3 DNA reads as TGTGCCAGCAGCCCTAATGTCGGACATTCCGGGGAGCTGTTTTTT.

This clonotype was seen at least ten times. The chain has TRBV7-3 and TRBJ2-2; TRBD1 is a possible D gene (6 bases). Germline lookup yields CDR1 SGHTA and CDR2 FQGTGA. The V gene lost 4 bases and the J gene lost 7 bases, with 10 bases spanning the gap. This CDR3 comprises 13 residues. DNA for the CDR3: TGTGCCAGCAGCTACAGGGTTGGCGGGGAGCTGTTTTTT. The encoded protein is CASSYRVGGELFF.

This clonotype was counted between two and nine times. V is TRBV20-1 and J is TRBJ2-1, with D perhaps assigned TRBD1 or TRBD2 (6 bases each). The germline gives CDR1 DFQATT, CDR2 SNEGSKA (reference sequence). Trimming shortened V by 7 bases and J by 8 bases, and 12 bases separated the two germline ends. The CDR3 length is 11 residues. The CDR3 sequence is CSVTGGDEQFF. In DNA form, the CDR3 reads TGCAGTGTTACCGGGGGCGATGAGCAGTTCTTC.

This chain links TRBV4-3 with TRBJ2-5; D call uncertain. Trimming cost V 1 base and J 0 bases, with 9 bases left between them. This CDR3 is 15 amino acids long. From germline, CDR1 is LGHNA and CDR2 YSLEER. The CDR3 region has the DNA TGCGCCAGCAGCCAAGCCCTTGGGTACCAAGAGACCCAGTACTTC. Translating gives CASSQALGYQETQYF.

Only a few counts were recorded for this clonotype. The chain links TRBV12-3 or TRBV12-4 to TRBJ1-1; D perhaps matches TRBD1 (5 bases). The CDR3 loop spans 16 amino acids. Trimming shortened V by 7 bases and J by 3 bases, and 21 bases separated the two germline ends. CDR3 coding DNA: TGTGCCAGCACTTCGAGGGACGGTAAGTGGGACACTGAAGCTTTCTTT. It encodes CASTSRDGKWDTEAFF.

The sample holds a few counts of this clonotype. CDR3 DNA: TGTGCCAGCAGGGAGATAGCGGGGGCGGGAGATACGCAGTATTTT. Encoded protein: CASREIAGAGDTQYF. This chain links TRBV12-3 or TRBV12-4 with TRBJ2-3; TRBD2 matches at 9 bases. The junction had 9 bases not matched to a gene; V was cut back by 6 bases and J by 5 bases. This CDR3 comprises 15 residues.